This TCR beta chain was observed in a study of cytomegalovirus exposure and HLA in healthy donors. Researchers ran the PCR with 60 Vbeta and 13 Jbeta primers. TCRdb's copy holds only in-frame clones and misses some; the assay was immunoSEQ multiplex PCR. Of 100,000 to 150,000 clones listed, around 70% are singletons. Germline V lookup: CDR1 GTSNPN, CDR2 SVGIG (reference sequence). This CDR3 is 11 amino acids long. V lost 3 bases, J lost 7 bases, and 7 bases lay in between. Whole-study results and caveats: Cytomegalovirus association was listed for 164 TCR beta chains.

As regards this clone: No antigen is known for it. Other nucleotide sequences from this sample produce the same CDR3.

Sequencing used PBMCs. The TCR comes from a human donor in good health. This chain joins TRBV30 and TRBJ2-1; a possible D gene is TRBD1 (5 bases). CDR3 region: CAWRRGNEQFF. CDR3 coding DNA: TGTGCCTGGAGAAGGGGAAATGAGCAGTTCTTC.